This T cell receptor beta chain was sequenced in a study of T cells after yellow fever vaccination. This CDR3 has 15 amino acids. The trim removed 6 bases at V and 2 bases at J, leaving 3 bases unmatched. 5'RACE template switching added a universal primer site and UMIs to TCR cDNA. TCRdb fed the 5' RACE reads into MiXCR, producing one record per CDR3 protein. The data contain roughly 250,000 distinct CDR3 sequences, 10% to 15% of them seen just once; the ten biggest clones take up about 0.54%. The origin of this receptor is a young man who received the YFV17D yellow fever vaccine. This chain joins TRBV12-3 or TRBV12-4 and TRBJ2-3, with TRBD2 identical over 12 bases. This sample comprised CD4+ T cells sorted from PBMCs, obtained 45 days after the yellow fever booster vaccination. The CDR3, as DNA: TGTGCCAGCAGACGGACTAGCGGGACCACAGATACGCAGTATTTT. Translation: CASRRTSGTTDTQYF.